The sequence of this TCR beta chain was determined in a study of blood T cell repertoires in COVID-19. For the study at large: The study drew acute and convalescent COVID-19 samples from the United States, Italy and Spain. T cells, B-cell-depleted T cells, or PBMCs supplied cDNA or gDNA.

Trimming took 4 bases from V and 0 from J, leaving 11 bases between them. Per germline, CDR1 SGHRS and CDR2 YFSETQ. This CDR3 spans 15 amino acids. As originally analysed: Cell counts per sample came from amplifying reference gene primers. Measured with immunoSEQ multiplex PCR; TCRdb has only the in-frame clones, and not every one. Clone size and V and J calls were adopted from that table, with D and trimming inferred from the DNA. The data hold over 140,000 clones, with roughly four fifths observed a single time. The source of this sequence is a woman older than 75 with active or convalescent COVID-19. Sequencing was done on a sample of peripheral blood. The chain uses TRBV5-1 and TRBJ2-1, with D perhaps TRBD1 (5 bases). The DNA for the CDR3 is TGCGCCAGCAGCCAACGACAGAGCTCCTACAATGAGCAGTTCTTC. Translating it yields CASSQRQSSYNEQFF.